The 25 T cell receptor beta chains below all came from one sample that was sequenced in a study of brain T cells in children with intractable seizures. Here immunoSEQ multiplex PCR was the method, and the copy in TCRdb shows in-frame clones only, minus some. The sample has 300,000 to 400,000 clones, 93% seen once. Time point in this sample: blood from clinic visit 5 months post-surgery; TSC patient then seizure free. The specimen was peripheral blood, collected 5 to 6 months after surgery. These receptors all come from a boy younger than two with tuberous sclerosis and intractable seizures.

In regard to this clone: Sequence at one end of the junction differs from germline and may be a read error. The V call is TRBV7-7, the J call TRBJ2-2; a possible D gene is TRBD2 (7 bases). Germline CDR1 SSHAT, CDR2 FNYEAQ (reference sequence). The CDR3 runs 15 residues. As DNA, the CDR3 is TGTGCTAGCAGCTTAGGGGGGGCGAACACCGGGGAGCTGTTTTTT. Translation gives CASSLGGANTGELFF.

J is TRBJ2-4 and V is TRBV10-1; D perhaps matches TRBD2 (6 bases). The germline CDR1 and CDR2 sequences are WNHNN and SYGVQD (reference sequence). This CDR3 comprises 18 residues. Trimming removed 6 bases at V and 1 base at J, with 22 bases between. The CDR3 DNA sequence: TGCGCCAGCAGCACAAAGGGACTCCCTACGGTGGCCAAAAACATTCAGTACTTC. The encoded protein is CASSTKGLPTVAKNIQYF.

The chain links TRBV19 to TRBJ2-7, with 8 bases identical to TRBD1. This CDR3 is 15 amino acids long. From germline, CDR1 is LNHDA and CDR2 SQIVND (reference sequence). V lost 8 bases to trimming and J lost 6 bases; unmatched junction nucleotides: 15. The CDR3 region is CASGTQGALLAEQYF. The CDR3, as DNA: TGTGCCAGTGGGACTCAGGGGGCCCTTTTGGCCGAGCAGTACTTC.

The gene calls are TRBV30 and TRBJ2-1; TRBD2 might be the D (5 bases). Germline V lookup: CDR1 GTSNPN, CDR2 SVGIG (reference sequence). With 4 bases removed from V and 6 bases from J, the gap between germline ends came to 7 bases. The CDR3 has 11 amino acids. CDR3 sequence: CAWNRGNEQFF. DNA of the CDR3: TGTGCCTGGAATCGGGGCAATGAGCAGTTCTTC.

The chain carries TRBV5-4 and TRBJ1-1, with TRBD1 matching 7 bases. V shed 4 bases and J 0 bases; nucleotides not matched to a gene: 12. Germline V gene sequence: CDR1 SGHNT, CDR2 YYREEE (reference sequence). CDR3 size: 17 residues. The CDR3 sequence: CASSRGGRGQLNTEAFF. In nucleotides, the CDR3 is TGTGCCAGCAGCCGGGGGGGTAGGGGGCAGTTGAACACTGAAGCTTTCTTT.

The chain has TRBV30 and TRBJ2-3, with D hard to call. The length of the CDR3 is 12 residues. CDR1 and CDR2 from the germline V gene are GTSNPN and SVGIG (reference sequence). Trimming left V 2 bases short and J 4 bases short, with 7 bases between. Written as DNA, the CDR3 is TGTGCCTGGAGTCACGGAGCAGATACGCAGTATTTT. Its protein product is CAWSHGADTQYF.

The CDR3 protein is CASSSSPSGSYTF. CDR3 nucleotide sequence: TGTGCCAGCAGCTCCTCCCCCTCAGGATCCTACACCTTC. The rearrangement uses TRBV11-1 and TRBJ1-2; D is undetermined. Trimming took 4 bases from V and 10 from J, leaving 16 bases between them. CDR1 SGHAT and CDR2 FQDESV come from the germline V gene (reference sequence). The CDR3 is 13 amino acids.

The chain employs TRBV21-1 and TRBJ1-1. TRBV21-1 is reported as a pseudogene. The CDR3 runs to 14 residues. The CDR3 nucleotides are TGTGCCAGCAGCAAATCCCCTCTCCGGACTGAAGCTTTCTTT. This encodes CASSKSPLRTEAFF.

The chain has TRBV18 and TRBJ1-4; no definite D call. The CDR3 runs 14 residues. The germline V and J ends were trimmed by 4 bases and 5 bases, with 11 bases remaining between them. The germline CDR1 and CDR2 sequences are KGHSH and LQKENI. CDR3 sequence: CASSHRQTNEKLFF. CDR3 nucleotides: TGTGCCAGCTCACATAGACAAACCAATGAAAAACTGTTTTTT.

The chain combines TRBV27 with TRBJ1-1; D is possibly TRBD1 (5 bases). Per germline, CDR1 MNHEY and CDR2 SMNVEV (reference sequence). The CDR3 is 13 residues long. Trimming took off 4 bases at V and 4 bases at J, with 10 bases between the two ends. For the CDR3, the DNA is TGTGCCAGCAGTTCCGGGGCGGGCACTGAAGCTTTCTTT. Its translation: CASSSGAGTEAFF.

The gene calls are TRBV12-3 or TRBV12-4 and TRBJ2-7; D remains ambiguous. This CDR3 is built from 11 residues. V was pared by 4 bases and J by 2 bases, with 3 bases between. The DNA for the CDR3 is TGTGCCAGCAGTTCGACCTACGAGCAGTACTTC. It is translated as CASSSTYEQYF.

The V gene is TRBV5-5, the J gene TRBJ2-7, with 8 bases aligning to TRBD2. V gave up 0 bases and J gave up 6 bases; unmatched junction bases: 5. CDR3 length: 14 amino acids. CDR1 is SGHKS and CDR2 is YYEKEE in the germline V gene (reference sequence). The CDR3: CASSLAGGDREQYF. In DNA form, the CDR3 reads TGTGCCAGCAGCTTGGCGGGAGGGGATCGCGAGCAGTACTTC.

This clone turned up a few times. The gene calls are TRBV6-2 or TRBV6-3 and TRBJ2-7; 15 nucleotides agree with TRBD2. The V and J ends lost 6 bases and 1 base, in that order; junction bases with no gene match: 7. The CDR3 has 17 amino acids. Per the germline V gene, CDR1 is MNHEY and CDR2 is SVGEGT. DNA for the CDR3: TGTGCCAGCAGCCATCACGGACTAGCGGGAGGGTCCTACGAGCAGTACTTC. It yields the protein CASSHHGLAGGSYEQYF.

The chain is built from TRBV28 and TRBJ1-4, with a weak D call TRBD1 (5 bases). V was shortened by 6 bases and J by 7 bases, with 15 bases between the two germline ends. The CDR3 covers 14 residues. Looked up from germline, CDR1 is MDHEN and CDR2 is SYDVKM. The CDR3 nucleotides read TGTGCCAGCAGCCTAGAGGGGACCTTTGAAAAACTGTTTTTT. Residues: CASSLEGTFEKLFF.

The chain recombines TRBV28 with TRBJ1-6; D is possibly TRBD1 (6 bases). CDR1 and CDR2 (germline): MDHEN, SYDVKM. V was clipped by 4 bases and J by 10 bases, with 17 bases between them. This CDR3 contains 15 residues. This CDR3 reads CASSSGTKGHSPLHF. The CDR3 DNA reads as TGTGCCAGCAGTTCCGGGACAAAAGGGCACTCACCCCTCCACTTT.

The CDR3, as DNA: TGTGCCAGTAGTATCTTCGGGGATCAGCCCCAGCATTTT. Its translation is CASSIFGDQPQHF. The rearrangement links TRBV19 to TRBJ1-5; D is unresolved. The germline V gene encodes CDR1 LNHDA and CDR2 SQIVND (reference sequence). Deletions cut 3 bases from V and 5 bases from J, with 8 bases between. This CDR3 contains 13 residues.

J is TRBJ2-3 and V is TRBV3-1 (or the pseudogene TRBV3-2); no clear D gene. This CDR3 comprises 15 residues. Trimming cost V 0 bases and J 3 bases, with 10 bases left between them. Germline V gene sequence: CDR1 LGHDT, CDR2 YNNKEL (reference sequence). Here the CDR3 DNA reads TGTGCCAGCAGCCAAGAAAGGAGTGGGACAGATACGCAGTATTTT. Protein sequence: CASSQERSGTDTQYF.

The chain is built from TRBV12-3 or TRBV12-4 and TRBJ1-1, with D unresolved. V was trimmed by 3 bases and J by 1 base, leaving 6 bases between them. This CDR3 region has 13 residues. CDR3 residues: CASSFVGNTEAFF. CDR3 sequence (DNA): TGTGCCAGCAGTTTTGTAGGGAACACTGAAGCTTTCTTT.

The chain links TRBV29-1 to TRBJ2-7, with 9 nucleotides matching TRBD1. The length of the CDR3 is 12 residues. V lost 5 bases and J lost 4; bases outside the gene matches: 3. Looked up from germline, CDR1 is SQVTM and CDR2 is ANQGSEA. Here the CDR3 reads CSVPGTGYEQYF. The CDR3 DNA follows: TGCAGCGTTCCCGGGACAGGGTACGAGCAGTACTTC.

The chain couples TRBV11-2 to TRBJ2-7; 15 bases are shared with TRBD2. V lost 2 bases to trimming and J lost 7 bases; unmatched junction nucleotides: 3. This CDR3 contains 15 residues. Looked up from germline, CDR1 is SGHAT and CDR2 is FQNNGV. CDR3 bases: TGTGCCAGCAGCTTATCGGGGACTAGCGGGAGGGAGCAGTACTTC. Amino acids: CASSLSGTSGREQYF.

The chain couples TRBV29-1 to TRBJ1-2; D is possibly TRBD1 (5 bases). Germline loops: CDR1 SQVTM, CDR2 ANQGSEA. Trimming shortened V by 4 bases and J by 7 bases, and 22 bases separated the two germline ends. This CDR3 has 15 amino acids. The CDR3 bases are TGCAGCGTTGCTCATCCGACAAGGGGAGTAGGTGGCTACACCTTC. The encoded protein is CSVAHPTRGVGGYTF.

Turning to this clone: This same CDR3 is encoded by further DNA sequences in the sample. CDR3 nucleotide sequence: TGTGCCAGCAGCTTACTGGGGGAGACCCAGTACTTC. Protein sequence: CASSLLGETQYF. The V call is TRBV7-9, the J call TRBJ2-5; D uncertain. The ends were cut back, 2 bases at V and 5 bases at J, with 6 bases in the middle. CDR1 and CDR2 from the germline V gene are SEHNR and FQNEAQ (reference sequence). This CDR3 comprises 12 residues. The whole variable domain, remainder taken from reference TRBV7-9 and TRBJ2-5, is DTGVSQNPRHKITKRGQNVTFRCDPISEHNRLYWYRQTLGQGPEFLTYFQNEAQLEKSRLLSDRFSAERPKGSFSTLEIQRTEQGDSAMYLCASSLLGETQYFGPGTRLLVL.

The chain uses TRBV28 and TRBJ1-2, with 12 bases that match TRBD1. The junction had 15 bases not matched to a gene; V was cut back by 8 bases and J by 5 bases. CDR3 size: 17 residues. Germline assignment: CDR1 MDHEN and CDR2 SYDVKM. This CDR3 is CASSTSGTGGAGYGYTF. The CDR3 DNA follows: TGTGCCAGCTCGACTTCCGGGACAGGGGGCGCCGGATATGGCTACACCTTC.

The CDR3 bases are TGCGCCAGCAGCCAAGATCGACGAAGTAACACTGAAGCTTTCTTT. Translating it yields CASSQDRRSNTEAFF. J is TRBJ1-1 and V is TRBV4-1; D unresolved. CDR1 and CDR2 from the germline V gene are MGHRA and YSYEKL. V was shortened by 0 bases and J by 2 bases, with 10 bases between the two germline ends. This CDR3 spans 15 amino acids.

CDR3 residues: CASSKVEDSTDQTDTQYF. CDR3 in DNA: TGTGCCAGCAGCAAAGTTGAGGACAGCACAGACCAGACAGATACGCAGTATTTT. This chain links TRBV21-1 with TRBJ2-3; TRBD1, the table's D call, was not compared with the DNA. TRBV21-1 is a pseudogene locus. The CDR3 totals 18 residues.